Listed below are T cell receptor beta chains from one sample, sequenced in a study of OX40 agonist ivuxolimab in advanced cancers. Libraries were prepared by immunoSEQ multiplex PCR; TCRdb keeps only in-frame clonotypes and omits some of them. This sample yields about 59,000 clones, of which about four fifths are seen a single time; 0.52% belongs to the top ten. Specimen: CD4+ or CD8+ T cells sorted from blood, collected in a trial of the OX40 agonist ivuxolimab. The receptors come from an adult with an advanced solid tumor such as melanoma, head and neck, liver or kidney cancer. CDR3s include the opening cysteine and the closing phenylalanine or tryptophan. A D gene is named only where the DNA matches it firmly. Only some rows state a clone size, as once, few, many or a class for expanded clones.

-,TRBD2,TRBV18,TRBJ2-2,CASSPRGGSETGELFF,TGTGCCAGCTCACCGAGGGGCGGGAGCGAAACCGGGGAGCTGTTTTTT
-,-,TRBV5-4,TRBJ1-2,CASSLRTYGYTF,TGTGCCAGCAGCTTGAGGACCTATGGCTACACCTTC
few,TRBD2,TRBV4-1,TRBJ2-7,CASSHWTSGAYEQYF,TGCGCCAGCAGCCACTGGACTAGCGGGGCCTACGAGCAGTACTTC
-,TRBD2,TRBV5-1,TRBJ2-3,CASSLVGTTTDTQYF,TGCGCCAGCAGCTTGGTCGGGACTACCACAGATACGCAGTATTTT
-,TRBD2,TRBV9,TRBJ2-7,CASSPGLAPTYEQYF,TGTGCCAGCAGCCCCGGACTAGCGCCAACCTACGAGCAGTACTTC
few,-,TRBV5-4,TRBJ2-7,CASSLHLEAYEQYF,TGTGCCAGCAGCCTGCACTTGGAGGCCTACGAGCAGTACTTC
-,-,TRBV7-3,TRBJ2-7,CASSLTYGYEQYF,TGTGCCAGCAGCTTAACGTACGGATACGAGCAGTACTTC
-,TRBD2,TRBV19,TRBJ2-3,CASSSRGAGDSDTQYF,TGTGCCAGTAGTTCTCGAGGAGCGGGAGACTCAGATACGCAGTATTTT
-,TRBD2,TRBV5-6,TRBJ2-3,CASSFIVAGITDTQYF,TGTGCCAGCAGCTTTATAGTAGCGGGTATAACAGATACGCAGTATTTT
-,-,TRBV7-6,TRBJ2-7,CASSLATRTYEQYF,TGTGCCAGCAGCTTAGCGACCAGAACCTACGAGCAGTACTTC
once,TRBD2,TRBV12-5,TRBJ2-3,CASGLDGRGNTQYF,TGTGCTAGTGGTTTGGACGGGAGGGGAAATACGCAGTATTTT
-,-,TRBV9,TRBJ2-2,CASDRDSNTGELFF,TGTGCCAGCGACCGGGACTCCAACACCGGGGAGCTGTTTTTT
-,-,TRBV18,TRBJ1-5,CASSAGIKEVQHF,TGTGCCAGCTCAGCCGGGATAAAGGAGGTACAGCATTTT
-,-,TRBV28,TRBJ2-7,CASSLTYEQYF,TGTGCCAGCAGTTTGACTTACGAGCAGTACTTC
-,-,TRBV28,TRBJ1-1,CASSLLRGRGTEAFF,TGTGCCAGCAGTTTATTAAGGGGCCGAGGTACTGAAGCTTTCTTT
few,TRBD1,TRBV6-6,TRBJ1-2,CAIPGGRGSYGYTF,TGTGCCATCCCAGGGGGCCGCGGAAGTTATGGCTACACCTTC
-,-,TRBV7-9,TRBJ1-4,CASSLMTTNEKLFF,TGTGCCAGCAGCTTAATGACAACTAATGAAAAACTGTTTTTT
-,-,TRBV10-1,TRBJ1-1,CARPTLGTPFLTEAFF,TGCGCCAGACCCACCCTCGGGACACCATTTCTGACTGAAGCTTTCTTT
-,-,TRBV30,TRBJ1-4,CAWRTHRLFF,TGTGCCTGGAGAACTCACAGGCTGTTTTTT
-,-,TRBV11-2,TRBJ2-3,CASSLQGYTDTQYF,TGTGCCAGCAGCTTACAGGGGTACACAGATACGCAGTATTTT
-,-,TRBV29-1,TRBJ1-1,CSALLSTEAFF,TGCAGCGCTTTACTTAGCACTGAAGCTTTCTTT
-,TRBD2,TRBV10-3,TRBJ2-4,CAISRGLGVQNIQYF,TGTGCCATCAGTAGAGGACTAGGAGTCCAAAACATTCAGTACTTC
-,TRBD1,TRBV25-1,TRBJ1-4,CASSDRKGQGKLFF,TGTGCCAGCAGTGATCGGAAGGGACAGGGGAAACTGTTTTTT